These 5 T cell receptor beta chains originate from one sample sequenced in a study of identical twins. TCRdb re-derived calls from the 5' RACE reads in MiXCR, one entry per CDR3 protein. The sample yields more than 1.5 million distinct CDR3 sequences, about 30% seen once. Source material: cord blood. The receptors shown here come from a newborn girl in good health.

This clonotype was recorded many times. V and J are TRBV28 and TRBJ2-4; perhaps TRBD1 as D (6 bases). This CDR3 comprises 15 residues. Looked up from germline, CDR1 is MDHEN and CDR2 is SYDVKM. Trimming took 3 bases from V and 7 from J, leaving 16 bases between them. CDR3 sequence (DNA): TGTGCCAGCAGTTTCCCGGACAGAAGGGCCAACATTCAGTACTTC. It codes for CASSFPDRRANIQYF. Full variable domain (missing parts from reference TRBV28 and TRBJ2-4): DVKVTQSSRYLVKRTGEKVFLECVQDMDHENMFWYRQDPGLGLRLIYFSYDVKMKEKGDIPEGYSVSREKKERFSLILESASTNQTSMYLCASSFPDRRANIQYFGAGTRLSVL.

This clonotype was counted between two and nine times. The chain uses TRBV10-3 and TRBJ1-2, with D unclear. The CDR3 has 13 residues. Germline CDR1 and CDR2: ENHRY and SYGVKD. Trimming removed 2 bases at V and 8 bases at J, with 12 bases between. CDR3 nucleotides: TGTGCCATCAGTGAGGGCCCGGGCAACGGCTACACCTTC. It translates to CAISEGPGNGYTF.

This clonotype was counted once. One junction end does not reproduce the germline sequence, and a read error may be involved. V gene TRBV6-5 combines with J gene TRBJ2-3; TRBD2 aligns across 12 bases. Per germline, CDR1 MNHEY and CDR2 SVGAGI. This CDR3 region has 17 residues. DNA for the CDR3: TGTGCCAGCAGTTACGCTAGCGGGAGGGCCCGCACAGATACGCACTATTTT. Translation: CASSYASGRARTDTHYF.

J is TRBJ2-4 and V is TRBV3-1; 7 nucleotides agree with TRBD1. There are 14 residues in the CDR3. V lost 3 bases, J lost 4 bases, and 3 bases stayed unmatched. CDR1 LGHDT and CDR2 YNNKEL come from the germline V gene (reference sequence). Written as DNA, the CDR3 is TGTGCCAGCAGCCAGACAGGGAAAAAAAACATTCAGTACTTC. Protein: CASSQTGKKNIQYF.

V usage is TRBV20-1 and J usage is TRBJ1-1, with a possible D match to TRBD1 (5 bases). V was trimmed by 0 bases and J by 0 bases, leaving 11 bases between them. In germline, CDR1 is DFQATT, CDR2 SNEGSKA (reference sequence). The length of the CDR3 is 15 residues. CDR3 amino acids: CSARDRAGLNTEAFF. CDR3 bases: TGCAGTGCTAGAGATAGAGCAGGGTTGAACACTGAAGCTTTCTTT.